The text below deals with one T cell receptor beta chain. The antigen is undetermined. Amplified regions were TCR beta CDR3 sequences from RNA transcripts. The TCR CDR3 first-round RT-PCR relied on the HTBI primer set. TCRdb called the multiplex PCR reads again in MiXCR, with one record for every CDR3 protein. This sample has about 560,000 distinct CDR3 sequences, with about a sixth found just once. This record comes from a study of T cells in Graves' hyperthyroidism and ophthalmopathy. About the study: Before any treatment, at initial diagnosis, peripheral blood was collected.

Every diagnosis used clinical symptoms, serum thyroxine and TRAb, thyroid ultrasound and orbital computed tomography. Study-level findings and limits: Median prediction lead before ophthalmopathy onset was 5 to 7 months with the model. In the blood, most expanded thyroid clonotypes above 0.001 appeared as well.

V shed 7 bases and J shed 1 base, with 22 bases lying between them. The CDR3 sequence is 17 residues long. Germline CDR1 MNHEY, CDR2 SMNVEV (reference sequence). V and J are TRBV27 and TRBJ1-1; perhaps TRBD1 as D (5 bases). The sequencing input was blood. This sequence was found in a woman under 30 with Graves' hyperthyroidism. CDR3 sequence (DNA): TGTGCCAGCAACAATATCTCCAAGGGGCGAGAGAACACTGAAGCTTTCTTT. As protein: CASNNISKGRENTEAFF.